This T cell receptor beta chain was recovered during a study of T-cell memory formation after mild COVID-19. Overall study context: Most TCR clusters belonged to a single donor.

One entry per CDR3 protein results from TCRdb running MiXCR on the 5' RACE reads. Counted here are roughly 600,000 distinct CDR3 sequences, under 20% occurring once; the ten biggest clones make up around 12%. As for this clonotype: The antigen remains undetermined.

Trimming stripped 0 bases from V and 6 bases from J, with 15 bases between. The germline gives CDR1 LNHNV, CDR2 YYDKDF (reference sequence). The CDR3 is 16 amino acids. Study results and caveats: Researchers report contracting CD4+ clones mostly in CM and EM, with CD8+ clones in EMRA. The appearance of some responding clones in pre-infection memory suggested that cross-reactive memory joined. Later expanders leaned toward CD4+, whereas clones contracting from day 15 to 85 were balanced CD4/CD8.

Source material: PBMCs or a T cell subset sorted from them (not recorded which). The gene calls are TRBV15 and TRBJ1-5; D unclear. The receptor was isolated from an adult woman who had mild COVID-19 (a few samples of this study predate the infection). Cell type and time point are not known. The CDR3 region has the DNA TGTGCCACCAGCAGAGAGGGCGCTGGGGTCTTTCAGCCCCAGCATTTT. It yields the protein CATSREGAGVFQPQHF.